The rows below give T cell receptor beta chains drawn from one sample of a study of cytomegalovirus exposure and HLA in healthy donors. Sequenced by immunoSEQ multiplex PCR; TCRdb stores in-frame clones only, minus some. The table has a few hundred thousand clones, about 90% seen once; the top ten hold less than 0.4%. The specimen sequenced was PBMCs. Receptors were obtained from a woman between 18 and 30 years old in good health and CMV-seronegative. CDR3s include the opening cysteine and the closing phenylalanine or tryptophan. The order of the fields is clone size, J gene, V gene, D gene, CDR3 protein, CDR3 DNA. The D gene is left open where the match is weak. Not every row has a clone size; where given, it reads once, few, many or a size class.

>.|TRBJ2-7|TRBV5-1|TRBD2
CASSSSGGADYEQYF
TGCGCCAGCAGCTCTAGCGGGGGGGCCGACTACGAGCAGTACTTC
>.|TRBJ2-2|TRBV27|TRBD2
CASRTGLPNTGELFF
TGTGCCAGCAGGACGGGACTACCGAACACCGGGGAGCTGTTTTTT
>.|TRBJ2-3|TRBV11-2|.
CASSLGGGTDTQYF
TGTGCCAGCAGCTTAGGGGGGGGCACAGATACGCAGTATTTT
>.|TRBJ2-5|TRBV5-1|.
CASSWTVQETQYF
TGCGCCAGCAGCTGGACAGTCCAAGAGACCCAGTACTTC
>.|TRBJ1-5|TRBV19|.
CASSINGQKGNQPQHF
TGTGCCAGTAGTATCAACGGACAAAAAGGAAATCAGCCCCAGCATTTT
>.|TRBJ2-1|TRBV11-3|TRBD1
CASSLDGTGVDNEQFF
TGTGCCAGCAGCTTAGACGGGACAGGGGTGGACAATGAGCAGTTCTTC
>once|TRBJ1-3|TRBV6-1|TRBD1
CASSEGRTGPSGNTIYF
TGTGCCAGCAGTGAAGGAAGGACAGGGCCCTCTGGAAACACCATATATTTT
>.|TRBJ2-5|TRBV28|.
CASTFREGETQYF
TGTGCCAGCACCTTCAGGGAAGGAGAGACCCAGTACTTC
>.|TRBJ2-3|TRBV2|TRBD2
CASSEETSSWSDTQYF
TGTGCCAGCAGTGAAGAGACTAGCAGCTGGTCAGATACGCAGTATTTT
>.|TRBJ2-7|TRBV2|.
CASRIQGNEQYF
TGTGCCAGCAGAATACAGGGCAACGAGCAGTACTTC
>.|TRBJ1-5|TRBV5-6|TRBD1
CASSLQGEYSNQPQHF
TGTGCCAGCAGCTTGCAGGGGGAGTATAGCAATCAGCCCCAGCATTTT
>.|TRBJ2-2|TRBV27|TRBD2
CASSPLAGGSGELFF
TGTGCCAGCAGCCCTCTAGCGGGGGGGAGCGGGGAGCTGTTTTTT
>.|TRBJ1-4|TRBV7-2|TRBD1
CASSLFAGGYEKLFF
TGTGCCAGCAGCTTGTTTGCAGGGGGGTATGAAAAACTGTTTTTT
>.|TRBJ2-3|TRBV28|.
CASTSRGTDTQYF
TGTGCCAGCACCTCCCGGGGTACAGATACGCAGTATTTT
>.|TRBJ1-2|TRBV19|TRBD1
CASGQGTIYGYTF
TGTGCCTCCGGACAGGGGACGATCTATGGCTACACCTTC
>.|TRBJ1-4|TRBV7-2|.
CASSLGQYNEKLFF
TGTGCCAGCAGCTTAGGACAGTATAATGAAAAACTGTTTTTT
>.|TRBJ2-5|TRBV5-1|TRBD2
CASSLYEASGGETQYF
TGCGCCAGCAGCTTGTATGAGGCTAGCGGGGGGGAGACCCAGTACTTC
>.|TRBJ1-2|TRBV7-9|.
CASSFRLGDGYTF
TGTGCCAGCAGCTTTCGGTTAGGGGATGGCTACACCTTC
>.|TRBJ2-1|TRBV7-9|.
CASSFGDGEQFF
TGTGCCAGCAGCTTCGGGGATGGAGAGCAGTTCTTC
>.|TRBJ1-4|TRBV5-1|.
CASSLYREPNEKLFF
TGCGCCAGCAGCCTCTACAGGGAGCCTAATGAAAAACTGTTTTTT
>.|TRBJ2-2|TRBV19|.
CASSIGQTTGELFF
TGTGCCAGTAGTATAGGACAGACCACCGGGGAGCTGTTTTTT
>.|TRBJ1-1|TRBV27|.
CASSLFTGMNTEAFF
TGTGCCAGCAGTTTATTTACAGGTATGAACACTGAAGCTTTCTTT
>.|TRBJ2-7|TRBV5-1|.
CASSGRSPTPSYEQYF
TGCGCCAGCAGCGGCCGAAGTCCGACACCCTCCTACGAGCAGTACTTC
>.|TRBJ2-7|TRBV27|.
CASSFMPDSYEQYF
TGTGCCAGCAGTTTCATGCCAGACTCCTACGAGCAGTACTTC
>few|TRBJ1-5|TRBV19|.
CASSRRPGDPSNQPQHF
TGTGCCAGTAGCCGCCGCCCGGGAGATCCGAGCAATCAGCCCCAGCATTTT
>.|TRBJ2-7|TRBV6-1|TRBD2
CASSETPGLAPYEQYF
TGTGCCAGCAGTGAAACCCCGGGACTAGCCCCCTACGAGCAGTACTTC
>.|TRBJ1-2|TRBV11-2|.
CASSLVVRAQGYTF
TGTGCCAGCAGCTTAGTAGTCAGGGCACAAGGCTACACCTTC
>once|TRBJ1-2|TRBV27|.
CASSVLGAALGGATF
TGTGCCAGCAGTGTACTCGGGGCGGCTCTCGGAGGGGCGACCTTC
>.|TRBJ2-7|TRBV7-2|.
CASSLAGAGLSYEQYF
TGTGCCAGCAGCTTAGCGGGGGCAGGGCTATCCTACGAGCAGTACTTC
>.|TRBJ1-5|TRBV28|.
CASSLLGNNQPQHF
TGTGCCAGCAGCTTGCTGGGCAACAATCAGCCCCAGCATTTT
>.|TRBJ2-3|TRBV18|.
CASSPNTPGSRTGTDTQYF
TGTGCCAGCTCACCAAACACCCCGGGATCCAGGACGGGCACAGATACGCAGTATTTT
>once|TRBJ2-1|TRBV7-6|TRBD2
CASSQRPAGTYNEQFF
TGTGCCAGCAGCCAACGCCCAGCGGGAACCTACAATGAGCAGTTCTTC
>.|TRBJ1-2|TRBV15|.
CATSRKTETNYGYTF
TGTGCCACCAGCAGAAAGACAGAGACTAACTATGGCTACACCTTC
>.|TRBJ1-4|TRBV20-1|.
CSATRGEKLFF
TGCAGTGCTACCAGGGGTGAAAAACTGTTTTTT
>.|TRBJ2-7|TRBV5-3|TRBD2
CARSSGLAGRFYEQYF
TGTGCCAGAAGCTCGGGACTAGCGGGGCGATTCTACGAGCAGTACTTC
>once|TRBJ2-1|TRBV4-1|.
CASSQEVGVAQFF
TGCGCCAGCAGCCAAGAAGTCGGGGTGGCGCAGTTCTTC
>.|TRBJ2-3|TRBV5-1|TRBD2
CASSPTTSGGTPDTQYF
TGCGCCAGCAGCCCTACTACTAGCGGGGGGACGCCAGATACGCAGTATTTT
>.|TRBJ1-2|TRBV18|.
CASSPGPAADYGYTF
TGTGCCAGCTCACCAGGGCCCGCCGCTGACTATGGCTACACCTTC
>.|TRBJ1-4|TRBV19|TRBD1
CASSPGTAYNEKLFF
TGTGCCAGTAGTCCCGGGACAGCCTATAATGAAAAACTGTTTTTT
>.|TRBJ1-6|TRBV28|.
CASSLIGGQSPLHF
TGTGCCAGCAGTTTAATCGGGGGGCAATCACCCCTCCACTTT
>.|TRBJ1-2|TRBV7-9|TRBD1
CASSLAGTGFHYGYTF
TGTGCCAGCAGCTTAGCCGGGACAGGGTTTCACTATGGCTACACCTTC
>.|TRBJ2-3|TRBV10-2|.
CASSERGYTQYF
TGCGCCAGCAGTGAGCGGGGATATACGCAGTATTTT
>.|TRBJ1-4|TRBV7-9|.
CASRSGLPTNEKLFF
TGTGCCAGCAGATCAGGGTTGCCAACTAATGAAAAACTGTTTTTT
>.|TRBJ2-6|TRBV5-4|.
CASSLGGRAPGANVLTF
TGTGCCAGCAGCTTGGGGGGCCGGGCCCCTGGGGCCAACGTCCTGACTTTC
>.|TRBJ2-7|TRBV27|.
CASSLLGGEQYF
TGTGCCAGCAGTTTACTCGGGGGCGAGCAGTACTTC
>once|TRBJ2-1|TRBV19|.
CASSIRGGITYNEQFF
TGTGCCAGTAGTATACGTGGGGGGATCACCTACAATGAGCAGTTCTTC
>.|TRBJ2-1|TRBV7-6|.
CASSLVGQIVYNEQFF
TGTGCCAGCAGCTTAGTGGGACAAATCGTATACAATGAGCAGTTCTTC
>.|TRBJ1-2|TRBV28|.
CASSIRTRVPNYGYTF
TGTGCCAGCAGTATACGGACCAGGGTACCCAACTATGGCTACACCTTC
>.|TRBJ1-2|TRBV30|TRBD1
CAWSVLRQGGGYTF
TGTGCCTGGAGTGTTTTAAGACAGGGTGGCGGCTACACCTTC
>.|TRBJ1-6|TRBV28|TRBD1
CASRAPVGGWDSPLHF
TGTGCCAGCAGGGCCCCGGTAGGGGGCTGGGATTCACCCCTCCACTTT
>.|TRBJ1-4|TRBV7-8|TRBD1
CASSTRQGGWEKLFF
TGTGCCAGCAGCACCCGACAGGGAGGATGGGAAAAACTGTTTTTT
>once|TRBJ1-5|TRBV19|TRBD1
CASRGTGTRKGNQPQHF
TGTGCCAGTAGAGGGACAGGGACTCGAAAGGGCAATCAGCCCCAGCATTTT